Listed below are T cell receptor beta chains from one sample, sequenced in a study of CD8 T cells in Susac syndrome. TCRdb itself ran the immunoSEQ multiplex PCR reads through MiXCR, one entry per CDR3 protein. The sample records roughly 330,000 distinct CDR3 sequences, about 92% being singletons. The specimen sequenced was CD4+ T cells from PBMCs. The receptors here all came from a human donor with multiple sclerosis. Each CDR3 is given with its conserved first and last residue.

J gene,V gene,CDR3 protein
TRBJ2-5,TRBV2,CASRTAPLGTQYF
TRBJ1-2,TRBV21-1,CASSPRAGIYGYTF
TRBJ1-3,TRBV6-5,CASSYGLGEGPGNTIYF
TRBJ1-1,TRBV5-1,CASSSGGTEAFF
TRBJ2-4,TRBV30,CAWSEGQGKNIQYF
TRBJ2-5,TRBV12-3/TRBV12-4,CASTHNLQGGETQYF
TRBJ2-5,TRBV5-1,CASSTGQPQETQYF
TRBJ1-1,TRBV18,CASSLRPTGVDTEAFF
TRBJ2-4,TRBV20-1,CSAPGGTAKNIQYF
TRBJ2-7,TRBV29-1,CSVDKQGASEQYF
TRBJ2-2,TRBV7-2,CASSLRQGRNTGELFF
TRBJ2-7,TRBV7-8,CASSLVSGTYEQYF
TRBJ2-2,TRBV20-1,CSAREARAGGNTGELFF
TRBJ2-2,TRBV2,CASSARRGVTGELFF
TRBJ1-1,TRBV7-9,CASSLGTGGLILRGEAFF
TRBJ2-3,TRBV11-1,CASSLAPTSGRRRGADTQYF
TRBJ1-2,TRBV19,CASSMEGQAYGYTF
TRBJ2-5,TRBV7-2,CASSPRAGGQETQYF
TRBJ2-1,TRBV20-1,CSASSRRTGNGNEQFF
TRBJ1-6,TRBV11-2,CASSSFRGRSSPLHF
TRBJ2-1,TRBV20-1,CSKQGAGGHNEQFF
TRBJ2-3,TRBV5-4,CASSLAGDRWRDTQYF
TRBJ1-3,TRBV3-1,CASKLYSGNTIYF
TRBJ2-1,TRBV7-2,CASSLDSGLNEQFF